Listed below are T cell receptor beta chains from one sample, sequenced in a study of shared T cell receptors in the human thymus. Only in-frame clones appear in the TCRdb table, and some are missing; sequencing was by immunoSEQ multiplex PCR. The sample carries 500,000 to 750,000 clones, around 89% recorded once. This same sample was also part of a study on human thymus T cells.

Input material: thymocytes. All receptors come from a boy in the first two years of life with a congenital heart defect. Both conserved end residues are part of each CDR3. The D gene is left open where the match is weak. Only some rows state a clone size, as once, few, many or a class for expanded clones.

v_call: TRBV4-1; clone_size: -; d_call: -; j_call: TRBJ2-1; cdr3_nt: TGCGCCAGCAGCCAAGAGAGGGTGGAGACTAGCTCCTACAATGAGCAGTTCTTC; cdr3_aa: CASSQERVETSSYNEQFF
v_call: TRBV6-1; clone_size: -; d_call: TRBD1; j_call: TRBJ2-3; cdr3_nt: TGTGCCAGCAGTGAAGGGGGACAGGGGTACGATACGCAGTATTTT; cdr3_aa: CASSEGGQGYDTQYF
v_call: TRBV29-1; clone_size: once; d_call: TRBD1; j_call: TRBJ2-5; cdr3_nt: TGCAGCGTCGAGACAGGGGTGCGGGAGACCCAGTACTTC; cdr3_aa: CSVETGVRETQYF
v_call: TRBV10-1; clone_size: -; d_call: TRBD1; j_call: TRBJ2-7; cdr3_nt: TGCGCCAGCAGTAATGACAGGGTACCCTACGAGCAGTACTTC; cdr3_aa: CASSNDRVPYEQYF
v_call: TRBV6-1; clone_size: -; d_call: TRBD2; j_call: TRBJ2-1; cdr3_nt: TGTGCCAGCAGTGCCCAGGGACTAACCCCCTACAATGAGCAGTTCTTC; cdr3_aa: CASSAQGLTPYNEQFF
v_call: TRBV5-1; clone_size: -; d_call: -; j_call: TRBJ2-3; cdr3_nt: TGCGCCAGCAGCTTGGCCCCCAGGGGGGAATTCACAGATACGCAGTATTTT; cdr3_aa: CASSLAPRGEFTDTQYF
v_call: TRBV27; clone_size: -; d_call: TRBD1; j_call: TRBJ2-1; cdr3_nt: TGTGCCAGCAGTGCTCGACAGGGGTCGAACAATGAGCAGTTCTTC; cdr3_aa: CASSARQGSNNEQFF
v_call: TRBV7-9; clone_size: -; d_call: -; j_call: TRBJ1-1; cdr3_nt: TGTGCCAGCAGCCCCTGGGGGGTTGAAGCTTTCTTT; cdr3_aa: CASSPWGVEAFF
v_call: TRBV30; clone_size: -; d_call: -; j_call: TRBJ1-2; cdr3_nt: TGTGCCTGGAGTGCCCCTAATGAGTTCGGCTACACCTTC; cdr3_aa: CAWSAPNEFGYTF
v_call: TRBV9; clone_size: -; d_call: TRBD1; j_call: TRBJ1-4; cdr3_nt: TGTGCCAGCAGCCCGGACAGGGGGAATGAAAAACTGTTTTTT; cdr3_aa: CASSPDRGNEKLFF
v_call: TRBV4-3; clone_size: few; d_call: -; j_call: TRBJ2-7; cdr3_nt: TGCGCCAGCAGCCAAGATCACAGCTCCTACGAGCAGTACTTC; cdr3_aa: CASSQDHSSYEQYF
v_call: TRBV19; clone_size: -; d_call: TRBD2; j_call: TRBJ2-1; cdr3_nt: TGTGCCAGTACCAGGCTAGCGGGAGAAGGGAATGAGCAGTTCTTC; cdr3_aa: CASTRLAGEGNEQFF
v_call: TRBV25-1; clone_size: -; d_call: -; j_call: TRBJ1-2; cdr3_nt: TGTGCCAGCAGTGGACCAGGGGACCCTAACTATGGCTACACCTTC; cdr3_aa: CASSGPGDPNYGYTF
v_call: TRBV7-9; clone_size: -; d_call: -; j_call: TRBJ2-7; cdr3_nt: TGTGCCAGCAGCCCCGACAACTCCTACGAGCAGTACTTC; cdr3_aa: CASSPDNSYEQYF
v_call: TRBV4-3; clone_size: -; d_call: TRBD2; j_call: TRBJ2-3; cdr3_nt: TGCGCCAGCAGCCAAGATCCGCGGCTAGCGGGAATCCCAGATACGCAGTATTTT; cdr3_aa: CASSQDPRLAGIPDTQYF
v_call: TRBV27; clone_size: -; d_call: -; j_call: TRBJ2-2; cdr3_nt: TGTGCCAGCAGCCAGACTAGTCCCGGGGAGCTGTTTTTT; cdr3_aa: CASSQTSPGELFF
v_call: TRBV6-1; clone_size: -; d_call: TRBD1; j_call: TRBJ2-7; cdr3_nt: TGTGCCAGCAGTGAAACAAATACCGGGACAGGGGGCGCCTATTCCTACGAGCAGTACTTC; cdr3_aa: CASSETNTGTGGAYSYEQYF
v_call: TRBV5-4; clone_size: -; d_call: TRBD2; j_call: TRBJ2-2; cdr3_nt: TGTGCCAGCAGCCCACCACCGGGACTAGCGGGAGCGACGAACACCGGGGAGCTGTTTTTT; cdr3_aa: CASSPPPGLAGATNTGELFF
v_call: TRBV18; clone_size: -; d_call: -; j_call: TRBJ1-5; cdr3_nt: TGTGCCAGCTCACCACCAAAAGAACAGGGAGCTGGTAATCAGCCCCAGCATTTT; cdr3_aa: CASSPPKEQGAGNQPQHF
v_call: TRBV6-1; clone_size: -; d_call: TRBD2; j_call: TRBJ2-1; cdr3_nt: TGTGCCAGCAGTGAAGAAGCGGGAGGGCCGCGGGATGAGCAGTTCTTC; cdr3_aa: CASSEEAGGPRDEQFF
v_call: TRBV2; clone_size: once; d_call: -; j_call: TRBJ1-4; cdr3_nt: TGTGCCTGGCGGGGGAAGGTGGAAAAACTGTTTTTT; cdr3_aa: CAWRGKVEKLFF
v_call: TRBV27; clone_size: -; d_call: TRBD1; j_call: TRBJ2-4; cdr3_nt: TGTGCCAGCAGGTTGACTGGACAGGGGGCGTCCAAAAACATTCAGTACTTC; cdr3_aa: CASRLTGQGASKNIQYF
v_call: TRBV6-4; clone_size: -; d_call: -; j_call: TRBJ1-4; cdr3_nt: TGTGCCAGCAGTGTTCAGCCCAGAATGACAGTACTGTTTTTT; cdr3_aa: CASSVQPRMTVLFF
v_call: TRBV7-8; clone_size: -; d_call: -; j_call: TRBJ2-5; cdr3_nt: TGTGCCAGCAGCTCACAGCGGCAAGAGACCCAGTACTTC; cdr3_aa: CASSSQRQETQYF
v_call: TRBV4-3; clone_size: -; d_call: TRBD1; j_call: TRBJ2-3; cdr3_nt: TGCGCCAGCAGCCACTGGGACAGGGAACACGATACGCAGTATTTT; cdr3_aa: CASSHWDREHDTQYF
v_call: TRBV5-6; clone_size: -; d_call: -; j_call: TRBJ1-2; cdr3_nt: TGTGCCAGCAGCTTCCGTTTCCCCCCAACTATCTATGGCTACACCTTC; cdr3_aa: CASSFRFPPTIYGYTF
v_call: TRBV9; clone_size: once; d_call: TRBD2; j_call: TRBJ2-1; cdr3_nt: TGTGCCAGCAGCCCCCATCAGCGGGAGGAGTGTGAGCAGTTCTTC; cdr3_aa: CASSPHQREECEQFF
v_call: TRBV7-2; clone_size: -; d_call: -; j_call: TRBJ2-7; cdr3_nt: TGTGCCAGCAGCTCCCTCACCGGGGGATTTCCCTACGAGCAGTACTTC; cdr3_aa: CASSSLTGGFPYEQYF
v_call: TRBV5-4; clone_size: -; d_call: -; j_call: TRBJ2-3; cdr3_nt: TGTGCCAGCAGCCCCGGTAGAGGGAGCACAGATACGCAGTATTTT; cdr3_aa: CASSPGRGSTDTQYF